This T cell receptor beta chain was captured by sequencing in a study of blood T cell repertoires in COVID-19. As for the study in general: Acute and convalescent COVID-19 specimens originated in the United States, Italy and Spain. PBMCs, B-cell-depleted T cells, or T cells were the source of the cDNA or gDNA that made up the material.

The repertoire was sequenced with immunoSEQ multiplex PCR; TCRdb's copy has only in-frame clones and lacks some. The profile shows some 100,000 clones, around 85% of them singletons. Each recovered donor of Cohort 3 presented with two negative PCRs, clearance, or symptom resolution. This receptor was obtained from a woman between 45 and 65 years old who had recovered from COVID-19. The sequencing sample was made of PBMCs or T cells enriched from blood (not recorded which).

CDR3 DNA sequence: TGTGCCAGCAGTCGACAGGGAACAGATACGCAGTATTTT. Translation: CASSRQGTDTQYF. The chain recombines TRBV2 with TRBJ2-3; 7 positions agree with TRBD1. The V and J ends lost 5 bases and 3 bases, in that order; junction bases with no gene match: 2. Germline V CDR1 and CDR2: SNHLY, FYNNEI. This CDR3 is 13 amino acids long. Supplemented by reference TRBV2 and TRBJ2-3, the full variable domain reads EPEVTQTPSHQVTQMGQEVILRCVPISNHLYFYWYRQILGQKVEFLVSFYNNEISEKSEIFDDQFSVERPDGSNFTLKIRSTKLEDSAMYFCASSRQGTDTQYFGPGTRLTVL.